The 12 T cell receptor beta chains given below trace back to one sample, sequenced in a study of T-cell reconstitution after alpha-beta-depleted transplantation in children. Preparation of the TCRbeta library involved a method that used unique molecular identifiers. One entry per CDR3 protein results from TCRdb running MiXCR on the PCR reads. This sample has nearly 400,000 distinct CDR3 sequences, with over 20% found just once. The sample here was PBMCs from the stem cell graft donor, taken from the stem cell graft. These receptors came from a human donor who donated a stem cell graft to a child with acute myeloid leukemia.

The chain combines TRBV29-1 with TRBJ2-1; 9 bases line up with TRBD2. The CDR3 consists of 15 residues. The germline V gene has CDR1 SQVTM and CDR2 ANQGSEA. After removal of 6 bases from V and 2 bases from J, the junction contained 8 bases not matched to a gene. DNA for the CDR3: TGCAGCGTGCGGGCGGGAGGGTTTCCCTACAATGAGCAGTTCTTC. This codes for CSVRAGGFPYNEQFF.

V usage is TRBV20-1 and J usage is TRBJ2-1, with a weak D call TRBD2 (6 bases). Germline V gives CDR1 DFQATT, CDR2 SNEGSKA (reference sequence). The CDR3 sequence is 16 residues long. The V end lost 3 bases, the J end lost 0 bases, and 15 bases lay between the germline ends. The CDR3 DNA is TGCAGTGCTAGGATCGGCGGGATCAGCTCCTACAATGAGCAGTTCTTC. Protein: CSARIGGISSYNEQFF.

V and J are TRBV28 and TRBJ2-1; D is ambiguous. CDR3 size: 17 residues. Trimming left V 6 bases short and J 3 bases short, with 21 bases between. The germline gives CDR1 MDHEN, CDR2 SYDVKM. The CDR3 loop reads CASSLTHWSNIYNEQFF. CDR3 nucleotides: TGTGCCAGCAGCTTGACACACTGGTCCAATATCTACAATGAGCAGTTCTTC. The variable domain in full, completed from reference TRBV28 and TRBJ2-1, reads DVKVTQSSRYLVKRTGEKVFLECVQDMDHENMFWYRQDPGLGLRLIYFSYDVKMKEKGDIPEGYSVSREKKERFSLILESASTNQTSMYLCASSLTHWSNIYNEQFFGPGTRLTVL.

The chain combines TRBV28 with TRBJ2-1; the match to TRBD2 covers 10 bases. The germline V gene has CDR1 MDHEN and CDR2 SYDVKM. Trimming removed 2 bases from V and 7 bases from J; junction bases left unmatched: 8. The CDR3 has 16 amino acids. The CDR3 DNA is TGTGCCAGCAGTTTAAGGCTAGCGGGAGTTAGGAATGAGCAGTTCTTC. This sequence encodes CASSLRLAGVRNEQFF.

This clonotype was found a few times. The gene calls are TRBV2 and TRBJ2-5; 12 bases are shared with TRBD2. This CDR3 region has 18 residues. After removal of 0 bases from V and 3 bases from J, the junction contained 8 bases not matched to a gene. CDR1 and CDR2 (germline): SNHLY, FYNNEI. The CDR3 loop is CASSEAWLAGGGEETQYF. As DNA, the CDR3 is TGTGCCAGCAGTGAAGCGTGGCTAGCGGGAGGGGGGGAAGAGACCCAGTACTTC.

The chain couples TRBV4-1 to TRBJ2-3, with D possibly TRBD1 on 7 matching bases. CDR3 length equals 15 residues. V lost 4 bases, J lost 5 bases, and 16 bases lay in between. CDR1 is MGHRA, CDR2 YSYEKL, per germline. The CDR3 sequence is CASSPAEGAGDTQYF. As DNA, the CDR3 is TGCGCCAGCAGCCCCGCGGAGGGGGCGGGAGATACGCAGTATTTT.

This clonotype was counted between two and nine times. The V gene is TRBV6-4, the J gene TRBJ2-6; TRBD1 agrees at 8 bases. Trimming cost V 6 bases and J 1 base; bases outside gene matches: 8. CDR1 MRHNA and CDR2 SNTAGT come from the germline V gene. The CDR3 sequence is 17 residues long. In nucleotides, the CDR3 is TGTGCCAGCAGCGCCGGGACAGGAATTTCTGGGGCCAACGTCCTGACTTTC. Translating it yields CASSAGTGISGANVLTF.

The chain uses TRBV11-1 and TRBJ2-1, with TRBD1 as a possible D gene (5 bases). V was trimmed by 4 bases and J by 0 bases, leaving 16 bases between them. The CDR3 has 17 residues. Germline CDR1 and CDR2: SGHAT and FQDESV (reference sequence). This CDR3 reads CASSSPLDRFSYNEQFF. CDR3 coding DNA: TGTGCCAGCAGCTCTCCCTTAGACAGATTCTCCTACAATGAGCAGTTCTTC.

J is TRBJ2-2 and V is TRBV29-1; D is ambiguous. Trimming cost V 7 bases and J 5 bases, with 11 bases left between them. The CDR3 sequence is 12 residues long. The germline CDR1 and CDR2 sequences are SQVTM and ANQGSEA. This chain's CDR3 is CSALRSTGELFF. CDR3 nucleotides: TGCAGCGCTCTCCGTAGTACCGGGGAGCTGTTTTTT.

This clonotype was observed a handful of times. The chain joins TRBV7-9 to TRBJ1-5; 7 bases line up with TRBD1. The germline V gene encodes CDR1 SEHNR and CDR2 FQNEAQ (reference sequence). The CDR3 sequence is 13 residues long. Losses at the gene ends were 4 bases for V and 7 bases for J; bases not matched to a gene: 4. The CDR3, as DNA: TGTGCCAGCAGCTCACGGGACAGACAGCCCCAGCATTTT. This sequence encodes CASSSRDRQPQHF.

CDR3: CASSLSGGRGRGNNEQFF. The CDR3 coding sequence is TGTGCCAGCAGTTTGAGTGGCGGGAGGGGCAGGGGCAACAATGAGCAGTTCTTC. This chain connects TRBV28 to TRBJ2-1; 9 nucleotides line up with TRBD2. The CDR3 length is 18 residues. CDR1 and CDR2 from the germline V gene are MDHEN and SYDVKM. After removal of 3 bases from V and 5 bases from J, the junction contained 14 bases not matched to a gene.

The chain recombines TRBV29-1 with TRBJ1-4; 7 positions agree with TRBD1. The junction had 9 bases not matched to a gene; V was cut back by 6 bases and J by 8 bases. The CDR3 loop spans 13 amino acids. Germline V CDR1 and CDR2: SQVTM, ANQGSEA. CDR3 sequence: CSVAQGNGEKLFF. The CDR3 DNA follows: TGCAGCGTCGCACAGGGGAACGGCGAAAAACTGTTTTTT.